Listed below are T cell receptor beta chains from one sample, sequenced in a study of CD8 T cells in ankylosing spondylitis. Using its own MiXCR run on the 5' RACE reads, TCRdb lists one record per CDR3 protein. The sample has 200,000 to 250,000 distinct CDR3 sequences, approximately 16% seen once. The source material was blood, either unsorted or a sorted T cell fraction (not recorded which). Receptors were obtained from a male donor with ankylosing spondylitis. Both conserved end residues are part of each CDR3. A D gene is named only where the DNA matches it firmly. For some rows the clone size is stated as once, few or many, or as a class when expanded; others skip it.

d_call j_call v_call clone_size cdr3_aa cdr3_nt
TRBD2 TRBJ2-7 TRBV4-1 few CASSQVAGAPNYEQYF TGCGCCAGCAGCCAAGTAGCGGGGGCCCCAAACTACGAGCAGTACTTC
TRBD1 TRBJ1-1 TRBV3-1 . CASSLTGQGSTEAFF TGTGCCAGCAGCCTCACCGGACAGGGAAGCACTGAAGCTTTCTTT
TRBD2 TRBJ2-1 TRBV5-1 . CASSLASGGISYNEQFF TGCGCCAGCAGCTTGGCTAGCGGGGGGATTTCCTACAATGAGCAGTTCTTC
. TRBJ2-3 TRBV25-1 few CASSWSHPTDTQYF TGTGCCAGCAGTTGGAGCCACCCCACAGATACGCAGTATTTT
TRBD1 TRBJ1-6 TRBV12-3/TRBV12-4 . CASSYLGQYNSPLHF TGTGCCAGCAGTTACCTGGGACAGTATAATTCACCCCTCCACTTT
. TRBJ1-1 TRBV7-9 . CASSPDGYTEAFF TGTGCCAGCAGCCCGGACGGCTACACTGAAGCTTTCTTT
TRBD2 TRBJ2-3 TRBV10-3 few CAISDLASGGAMDTQYF TGTGCCATCAGTGATTTGGCTAGCGGGGGGGCAATGGATACGCAGTATTTT
. TRBJ2-7 TRBV27 few CASSNSGEQYF TGTGCCAGCTCCAACTCCGGGGAGCAGTACTTC
. TRBJ1-1 TRBV16 . CASSQSQGMNTEAFF TGTGCCAGCAGCCAATCCCAGGGAATGAACACTGAAGCTTTCTTT
. TRBJ1-1 TRBV4-2 few CASSQDGGGGTEAFF TGTGCCAGCAGCCAAGATGGGGGGGGCGGCACTGAAGCTTTCTTT
. TRBJ1-1 TRBV6-5 few CASSYWAVGNTEAFF TGTGCCAGCAGTTACTGGGCGGTTGGGAACACTGAAGCTTTCTTT
. TRBJ2-1 TRBV2 . CASSTSDGDNEQFF TGTGCCAGCAGTACATCGGACGGAGACAATGAGCAGTTCTTC
TRBD1 TRBJ1-2 TRBV20-1 . CSAITGDNYGYTF TGCAGTGCTATCACAGGGGACAACTATGGCTACACCTTC
. TRBJ1-4 TRBV4-3 . CASSQDLTAGLGEKLFF TGCGCCAGCAGCCAAGATCTAACGGCAGGCTTAGGGGAAAAACTGTTTTTT
. TRBJ1-2 TRBV29-1 . CSVFDGLLYGYTF TGCAGCGTATTCGACGGACTGCTTTATGGCTACACCTTC
. TRBJ1-6 TRBV12-3/TRBV12-4 . CASSTSTLSTPLHF TGTGCCAGCAGCACGTCAACACTTAGCACACCCCTCCACTTT
. TRBJ1-6 TRBV19 . CASTSDSGDNSPLHF TGTGCCAGTACCTCAGACAGCGGAGATAATTCACCCCTCCACTTT
. TRBJ2-7 TRBV6-1 . CASSGISSSYEQYF TGTGCCAGCAGCGGGATCTCGAGCTCCTACGAGCAGTACTTC
. TRBJ2-7 TRBV3-1 . CASSLQAYEQYF TGTGCCAGCAGCCTCCAGGCCTACGAGCAGTACTTC
. TRBJ2-7 TRBV20-1 . CSEGGAFLAYEQYF TGCAGTGAGGGGGGGGCCTTCCTAGCCTACGAGCAGTACTTC
. TRBJ2-1 TRBV5-1 many CASSLDLYNEQFF TGCGCCAGCAGCTTGGACCTTTACAATGAGCAGTTCTTC
. TRBJ1-5 TRBV24-1 many CATSEQGRGNQPQHF TGTGCCACCAGTGAACAGGGCCGAGGCAATCAGCCCCAGCATTTT
TRBD2 TRBJ2-2 TRBV7-3 . CASSPGLALGGELFF TGTGCCAGCAGCCCTGGACTAGCGCTGGGCGGGGAGCTGTTTTTT
TRBD2 TRBJ2-2 TRBV5-1 few CASSSSLAGENTGELFF TGCGCCAGCAGCTCCTCTTTAGCGGGGGAGAACACCGGGGAGCTGTTTTTT
. TRBJ2-2 TRBV29-1 few CSVFGWSGELFF TGCAGCGTTTTCGGGTGGTCCGGGGAGCTGTTTTTT
TRBD2 TRBJ2-2 TRBV6-5 . CASSYWTSPGELFF TGTGCCAGCAGTTACTGGACTAGCCCCGGGGAGCTGTTTTTT
. TRBJ1-4 TRBV7-9 . CASSSPDAVTNEKLFF TGTGCCAGCAGCTCCCCTGATGCAGTCACCAATGAAAAACTGTTTTTT